This TCR beta chain was sequenced during a study of neurological immune-mediated disorders. Study-level results: Phylogenetic grouping put 18 of 34 multiple sclerosis patients' repertoires into one related-CDR3 cluster, a possible signature. TCR-beta repertoires seemed private in all groups, with no expanded CDR3 amino acid sequences shared.

The cDNA was synthesized by means of template-switch 5'RACE, which was carried out with 10-nucleotide random UMIs. MiXCR, run by TCRdb on the 5' RACE reads, gives a single entry per CDR3 protein. The data hold roughly 59,000 distinct CDR3 sequences, with 5.2% observed a single time. Germline V gives CDR1 KGHDR, CDR2 SFDVKD. V was clipped by 9 bases and J by 2 bases, with 7 bases between them. The CDR3 covers 12 residues. In this sample, this clonotype turned up many times. The antigen is not known. The receptor was isolated from a human donor with multiple sclerosis. The donor label of this sample is uncertain. The V call is TRBV24-1, the J call TRBJ1-5, with TRBD1 as a possible D gene (5 bases). The material sequenced was PBMCs. The CDR3 loop is CATSGGNQPQHF. CDR3 nucleotides: TGTGCCACCTCGGGGGGCAATCAGCCCCAGCATTTT.